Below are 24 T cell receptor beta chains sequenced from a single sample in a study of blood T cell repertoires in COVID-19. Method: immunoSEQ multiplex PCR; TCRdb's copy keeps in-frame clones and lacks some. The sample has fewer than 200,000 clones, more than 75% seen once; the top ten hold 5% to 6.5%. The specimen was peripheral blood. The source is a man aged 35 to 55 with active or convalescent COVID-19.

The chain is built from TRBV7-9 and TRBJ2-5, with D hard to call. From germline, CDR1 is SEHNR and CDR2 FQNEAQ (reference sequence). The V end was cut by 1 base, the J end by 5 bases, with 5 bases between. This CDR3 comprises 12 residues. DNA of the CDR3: TGTGCCAGCAGCTTAGTGTCGGAGACCCAGTACTTC. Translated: CASSLVSETQYF.

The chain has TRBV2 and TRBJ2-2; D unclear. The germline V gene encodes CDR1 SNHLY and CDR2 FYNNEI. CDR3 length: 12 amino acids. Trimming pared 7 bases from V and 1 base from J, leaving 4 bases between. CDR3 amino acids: CASNGNTGELFF. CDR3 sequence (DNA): TGTGCCAGCAACGGGAACACCGGGGAGCTGTTTTTT.

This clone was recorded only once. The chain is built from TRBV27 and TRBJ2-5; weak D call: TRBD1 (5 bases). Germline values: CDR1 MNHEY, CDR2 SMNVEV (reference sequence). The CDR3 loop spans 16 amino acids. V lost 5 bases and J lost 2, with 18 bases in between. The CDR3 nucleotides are TGTGCCAGCAGTAAACCAGGTGGGGCTAAGCAAGAGACCCAGTACTTC. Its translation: CASSKPGGAKQETQYF.

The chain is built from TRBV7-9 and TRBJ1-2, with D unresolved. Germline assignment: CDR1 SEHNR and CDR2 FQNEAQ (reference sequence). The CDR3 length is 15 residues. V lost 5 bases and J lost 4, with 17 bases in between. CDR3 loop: CASSQLVGGGYGYTF. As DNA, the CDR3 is TGTGCCAGCAGCCAGCTGGTGGGAGGCGGCTATGGCTACACCTTC.

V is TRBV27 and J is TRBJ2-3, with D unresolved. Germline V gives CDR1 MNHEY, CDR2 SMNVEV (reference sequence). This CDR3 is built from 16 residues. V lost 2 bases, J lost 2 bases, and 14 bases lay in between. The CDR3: CASSLISQQPTDTQYF. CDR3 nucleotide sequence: TGTGCCAGCAGTTTAATCTCACAGCAACCCACAGATACGCAGTATTTT.

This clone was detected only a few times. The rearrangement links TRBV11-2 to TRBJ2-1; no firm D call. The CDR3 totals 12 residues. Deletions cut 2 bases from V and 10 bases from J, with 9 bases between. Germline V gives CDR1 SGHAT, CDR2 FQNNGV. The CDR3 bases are TGTGCCAGCAGCTTATCCAGGTCAGAGCAGTTCTTC. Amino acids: CASSLSRSEQFF. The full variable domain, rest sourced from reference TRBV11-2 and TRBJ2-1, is EAGVAQSPRYKIIEKRQSVAFWCNPISGHATLYWYQQILGQGPKLLIQFQNNGVVDDSQLPKDRFSAERLKGVDSTLKIQPAKLEDSAVYLCASSLSRSEQFFGPGTRLTVL.

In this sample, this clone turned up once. The CDR3 DNA follows: TGTGCCAGCTCACCTGAGGAAATCTCTGGAAACACCATATATTTT. Translated, it gives CASSPEEISGNTIYF. This chain joins TRBV18 and TRBJ1-3; unclear D gene. Trimming took 3 bases from V and 0 from J, leaving 9 bases between them. The CDR3 is 15 amino acids. Germline lookup yields CDR1 KGHSH and CDR2 LQKENI.

The CDR3 loop is CSASRLGGSYEQYF. The CDR3 coding sequence is TGCAGTGCTAGTCGTTTAGGCGGAAGCTACGAGCAGTACTTC. The V call is TRBV20-1, the J call TRBJ2-7; D unresolved. Trimming cost V 3 bases and J 3 bases, with 15 bases left between them. Germline V gives CDR1 DFQATT, CDR2 SNEGSKA (reference sequence). This CDR3 contains 14 residues.

The CDR3 DNA reads TGTGCCAGTAGTATAGAACTGAGCTATGGCTACACCTTC. Its protein is CASSIELSYGYTF. V and J are TRBV19 and TRBJ1-2; no clear D. The germline gives CDR1 LNHDA, CDR2 SQIVND (reference sequence). V lost 0 bases and J lost 4, with 6 bases in between. This CDR3 spans 13 amino acids.

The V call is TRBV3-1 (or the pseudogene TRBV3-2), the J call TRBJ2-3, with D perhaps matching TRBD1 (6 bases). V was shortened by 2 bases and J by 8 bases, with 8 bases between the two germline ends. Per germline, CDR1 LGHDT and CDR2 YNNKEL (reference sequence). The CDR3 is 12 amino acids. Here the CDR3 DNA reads TGTGCCAGCAGCCAAATACAGGGTACGCAGTATTTT. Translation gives CASSQIQGTQYF.

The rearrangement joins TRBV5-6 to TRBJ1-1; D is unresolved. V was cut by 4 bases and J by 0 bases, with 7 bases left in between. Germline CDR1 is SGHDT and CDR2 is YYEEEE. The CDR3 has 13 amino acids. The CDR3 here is CASSPHMNTEAFF. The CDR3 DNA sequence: TGTGCCAGCAGCCCTCACATGAACACTGAAGCTTTCTTT.

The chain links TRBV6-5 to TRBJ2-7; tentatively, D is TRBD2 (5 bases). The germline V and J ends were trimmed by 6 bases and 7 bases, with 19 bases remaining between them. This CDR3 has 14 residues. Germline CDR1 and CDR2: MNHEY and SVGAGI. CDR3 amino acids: CASSPTSVRGEQYF. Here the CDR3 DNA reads TGTGCCAGCAGCCCGACGTCGGTCCGGGGAGAGCAGTACTTC.

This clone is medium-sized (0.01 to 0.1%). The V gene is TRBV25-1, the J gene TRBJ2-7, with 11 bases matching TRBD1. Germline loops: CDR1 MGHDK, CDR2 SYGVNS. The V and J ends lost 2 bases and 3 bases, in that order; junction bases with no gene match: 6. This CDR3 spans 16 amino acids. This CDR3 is CASSEEVGQGGYEQYF. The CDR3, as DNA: TGTGCCAGCAGTGAAGAAGTGGGACAGGGGGGCTACGAGCAGTACTTC.

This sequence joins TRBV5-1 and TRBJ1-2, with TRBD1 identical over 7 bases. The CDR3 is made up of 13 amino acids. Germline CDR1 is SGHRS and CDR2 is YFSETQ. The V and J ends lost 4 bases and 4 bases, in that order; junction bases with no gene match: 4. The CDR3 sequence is CASSPGQTYGYTF. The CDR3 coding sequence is TGCGCCAGCAGCCCGGGACAGACCTATGGCTACACCTTC.

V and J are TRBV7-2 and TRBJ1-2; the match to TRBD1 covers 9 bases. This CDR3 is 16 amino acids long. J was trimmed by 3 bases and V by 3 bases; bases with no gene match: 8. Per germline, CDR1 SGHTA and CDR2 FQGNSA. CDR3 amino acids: CASSFSTGGWDYGYTF. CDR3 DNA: TGTGCCAGCAGCTTTTCTACAGGGGGCTGGGACTATGGCTACACCTTC.

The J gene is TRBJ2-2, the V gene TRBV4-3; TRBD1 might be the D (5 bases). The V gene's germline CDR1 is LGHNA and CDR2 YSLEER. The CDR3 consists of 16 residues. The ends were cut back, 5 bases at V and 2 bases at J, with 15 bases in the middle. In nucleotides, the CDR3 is TGCGCCAGCAGCACTCAAAAGGGGATTAACACCGGGGAGCTGTTTTTT. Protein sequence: CASSTQKGINTGELFF.

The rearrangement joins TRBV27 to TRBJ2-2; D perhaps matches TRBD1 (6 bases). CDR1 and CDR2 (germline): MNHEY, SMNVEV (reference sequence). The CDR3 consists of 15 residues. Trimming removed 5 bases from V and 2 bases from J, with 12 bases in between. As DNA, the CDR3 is TGTGCCAGCAGTCCTGGACAGACTAACACCGGGGAGCTGTTTTTT. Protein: CASSPGQTNTGELFF.

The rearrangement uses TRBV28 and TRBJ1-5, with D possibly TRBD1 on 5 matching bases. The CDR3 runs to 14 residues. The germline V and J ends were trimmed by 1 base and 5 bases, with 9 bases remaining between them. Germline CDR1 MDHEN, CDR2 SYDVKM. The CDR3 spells CASSLSGDYQPQHF. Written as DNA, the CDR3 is TGTGCCAGCAGTTTATCGGGGGACTATCAGCCCCAGCATTTT.

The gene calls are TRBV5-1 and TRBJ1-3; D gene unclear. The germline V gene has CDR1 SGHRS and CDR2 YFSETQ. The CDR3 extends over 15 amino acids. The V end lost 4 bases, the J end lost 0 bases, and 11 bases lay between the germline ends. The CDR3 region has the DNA TGCGCCAGCAGCGCGGACTCGAGCTCTGGAAACACCATATATTTT. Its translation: CASSADSSSGNTIYF.

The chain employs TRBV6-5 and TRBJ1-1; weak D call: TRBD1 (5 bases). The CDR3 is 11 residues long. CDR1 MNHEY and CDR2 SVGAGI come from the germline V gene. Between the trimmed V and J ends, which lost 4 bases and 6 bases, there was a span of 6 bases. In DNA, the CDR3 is TGTGCCAGCAGTTCAGGGCCTGAAGCTTTCTTT. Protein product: CASSSGPEAFF.

The CDR3 region has the DNA TGTGCCAGCAGCTTATCTGGCGGTTCCTACGAGCAGTACTTC. Its translation is CASSLSGGSYEQYF. V usage is TRBV5-4 and J usage is TRBJ2-7, with unresolved D. There are 14 residues in the CDR3. Germline values: CDR1 SGHNT, CDR2 YYREEE (reference sequence). V was cut by 2 bases and J by 1 base, with 10 bases left in between.

CDR3 region: CASSDSGTDGYTF. DNA for the CDR3: TGTGCCAGCAGCGATTCCGGGACTGATGGCTACACCTTC. The V and J genes are TRBV2 and TRBJ1-2; tentatively, D is TRBD1 (5 bases). Germline CDR1 is SNHLY and CDR2 is FYNNEI. V was cut by 6 bases and J by 6 bases, with 14 bases left in between. This CDR3 region has 13 residues.

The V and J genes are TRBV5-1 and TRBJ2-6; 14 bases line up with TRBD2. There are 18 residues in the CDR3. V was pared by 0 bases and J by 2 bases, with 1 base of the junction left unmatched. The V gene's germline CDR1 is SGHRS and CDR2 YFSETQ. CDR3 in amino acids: CASSLGLAGGPGANVLTF. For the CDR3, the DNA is TGCGCCAGCAGCTTGGGACTAGCGGGAGGGCCTGGGGCCAACGTCCTGACTTTC.

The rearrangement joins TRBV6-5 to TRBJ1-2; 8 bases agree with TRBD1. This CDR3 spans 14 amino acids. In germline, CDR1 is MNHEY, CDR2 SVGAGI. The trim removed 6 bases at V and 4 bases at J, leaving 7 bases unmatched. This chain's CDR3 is CASSQTGAIYGYTF. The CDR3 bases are TGTGCCAGCAGCCAGACAGGGGCCATCTATGGCTACACCTTC.